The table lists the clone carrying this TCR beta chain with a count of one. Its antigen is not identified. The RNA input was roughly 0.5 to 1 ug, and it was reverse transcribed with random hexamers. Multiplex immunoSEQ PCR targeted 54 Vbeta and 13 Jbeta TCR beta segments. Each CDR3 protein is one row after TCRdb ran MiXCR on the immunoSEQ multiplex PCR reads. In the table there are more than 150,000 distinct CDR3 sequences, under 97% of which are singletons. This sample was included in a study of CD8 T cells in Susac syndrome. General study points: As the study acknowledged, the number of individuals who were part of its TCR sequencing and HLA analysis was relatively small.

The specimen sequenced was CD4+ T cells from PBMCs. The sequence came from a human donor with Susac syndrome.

The CDR3 DNA reads TGTGCCAGCAACGGTAGGACAGGGGGTGTTGGAAAACTGTTTTTT. Translation: CASNGRTGGVGKLFF. The V gene is TRBV5-6, the J gene TRBJ1-4, with 10 bases lining up with TRBD1. The length of the CDR3 is 15 residues. Germline-derived CDR1 and CDR2 are SGHDT and YYEEEE. Germline trimming cut 6 bases from V and 10 bases from J; bases unmatched to any gene: 12.